The entry that follows covers one T cell receptor (beta chain) sequence. These data are taken from a study of OX40 agonist ivuxolimab in advanced cancers. Study-wide context: Therapy given before enrollment (anti-PD-1, anti-PD-L1 or anti-CTLA-4) was allowed, and roughly 41% had some. Partial responses were recorded for three patients, including one with hepatocellular carcinoma and two with cutaneous melanoma.

Generated by immunoSEQ multiplex PCR, the TCRdb table keeps only in-frame clones and is missing some. The sample contains about 74,000 clones, 84% of which appear only once. V lost 4 bases, J lost 6 bases, and 4 bases stayed unmatched. Germline V CDR1 and CDR2: SGHRS, YFSETQ. The CDR3 loop spans 14 amino acids. V is TRBV5-1 and J is TRBJ2-1, with 10 positions matching TRBD2. This sequence originates from an adult with an advanced solid tumor such as melanoma, head and neck, liver or kidney cancer. The specimen comprised CD4+ or CD8+ T cells sorted from blood, sampled in a trial of the OX40 agonist ivuxolimab. The CDR3 DNA reads TGCGCCAGCAGCGAACTAGCGGGACCCAATGAGCAGTTCTTC. As protein: CASSELAGPNEQFF.